The rows below give T cell receptor beta chains drawn from one sample of a study of cytomegalovirus exposure and HLA in healthy donors. Clones were read by immunoSEQ multiplex PCR, and TCRdb kept only the in-frame ones, dropping some. This sample carries about 200,000 clones, 70% to 85% of them seen once, and the ten largest clones take roughly 1.5%. The sequencing sample was made of PBMCs. Receptors were obtained from a middle-aged man in good health and CMV-seronegative. Each CDR3 is given with its conserved first and last residue. D genes are given only for firm matches. Expanded clones are given a class, and other clones once, few, many or no size at all.

j_call,clone_size,d_call,v_call,cdr3_nt,cdr3_aa
TRBJ1-5,NA,TRBD1,TRBV30,TGTGCCTGGTTGGAACAGGGGGCGGGTAGCAATCAGCCCCAGCATTTT,CAWLEQGAGSNQPQHF
TRBJ1-2,NA,NA,TRBV11-1,TGTGCCAGCAGCAGTAGTGGAGCGCTTTATGGCTACACCTTC,CASSSSGALYGYTF
TRBJ2-1,NA,TRBD2,TRBV5-1,TGCGCCAGCAGCTTGGCAGCGGGACTCCGGGCGGGTGAGCAGTTCTTC,CASSLAAGLRAGEQFF
TRBJ1-5,NA,NA,TRBV7-6,TGTGCCAGCAGCTTGGAACAGGGCCAGCCCCAGCATTTT,CASSLEQGQPQHF
TRBJ2-3,few,TRBD2,TRBV4-1,TGCGCCAGCAGCCCCTTCTTGGTAGCGGGAGCGAAAGATACGCAGTATTTT,CASSPFLVAGAKDTQYF
TRBJ2-5,NA,NA,TRBV7-9,TGTGCCAGCAGTGAAATGGGCCGGGAGACCCAGTACTTC,CASSEMGRETQYF
TRBJ1-4,NA,TRBD1,TRBV5-4,TGTGCCAGCAGCAGGGGTTCCGGGACAGGCGGTGAAAAACTGTTTTTT,CASSRGSGTGGEKLFF
TRBJ1-6,NA,NA,TRBV6-5,TGTGCCAGCAGTTACCAGGGCAGTTCCTATAATTCACCCCTCCACTTT,CASSYQGSSYNSPLHF
TRBJ2-7,NA,NA,TRBV6-6,TGTGCCAGTACTAGTGGTGGGCTTGGCTCCTACGAGCAGTACTTC,CASTSGGLGSYEQYF
TRBJ2-1,NA,TRBD2,TRBV5-4,TGTGCCAGCAGCTTGGTGACTAGCGGGTTATCGAATGAGCAGTTCTTC,CASSLVTSGLSNEQFF
TRBJ2-2,NA,NA,TRBV7-9,TGTGCCAGCAGCCCCGGGACACGCACCGGGGAGCTGTTTTTT,CASSPGTRTGELFF
TRBJ2-7,NA,TRBD1,TRBV4-1,TGCGCCAGCAGCCAAGAGTCGGGCAGGGGGCAAGTCGAGCAGTACTTC,CASSQESGRGQVEQYF
TRBJ2-3,few,TRBD1,TRBV9,TGTGCCAGCAGCGCGTGGGGGGGGACAGGGGGCTTAGATACGCAGTATTTT,CASSAWGGTGGLDTQYF
TRBJ1-2,once,TRBD1,TRBV7-9,TGTGCCAGCAGCTTAGGATCACAGGGGGCCCATGGCTACACCTTC,CASSLGSQGAHGYTF
TRBJ1-2,NA,TRBD1,TRBV29-1,TGCAGCGTTCCGGCCGGGACAGGGATTTATGGCTACACCTTC,CSVPAGTGIYGYTF
TRBJ2-5,few,NA,TRBV2,TGTGCCAGCAGTGAAGCTGGGGAGCAGTACTTC,CASSEAGEQYF
TRBJ2-6,NA,NA,TRBV19,TGTGCCAGTAGGCTACAGGGCACTGGGGCCAACGTCCTGACTTTC,CASRLQGTGANVLTF